These 27 T cell receptor beta chains were sequenced from one sample in a study of shared clonotypes between healthy human individuals. Data came from immunoSEQ multiplex PCR; TCRdb stores just in-frame clones and leaves some out. The data hold approximately 2.4 million clones, with nearly 97% observed a single time. The sample consisted of naive CD4+ T cells sorted from blood. Indicated subset: CD45RA+ positively selected. These receptors all stem from a man between 18 and 29 years old in good health.

This chain connects TRBV6-5 to TRBJ2-1; 7 bases align to TRBD1. After removal of 7 bases from V and 1 base from J, the junction contained 7 bases not matched to a gene. Germline V gene lookup returns CDR1 MNHEY and CDR2 SVGAGI. The CDR3 has 15 residues. This CDR3 reads CASTSRGPSYNEQFF. The CDR3 DNA sequence: TGTGCCAGCACGAGTAGGGGGCCTTCCTACAATGAGCAGTTCTTC.

CDR3 in DNA: TGTGCCAGCAGCCAGTCGGGTAATCAGCCCCAGCATTTT. Protein sequence: CASSQSGNQPQHF. The chain employs TRBV7-2 and TRBJ1-5; D uncertain. The CDR3 has 13 amino acids. Trimming cost V 5 bases and J 4 bases, with 9 bases left between them. Looked up from germline, CDR1 is SGHTA and CDR2 is FQGNSA.

The gene calls are TRBV6-6 and TRBJ2-2; TRBD1 agrees at 7 bases. The germline V gene has CDR1 MNHNY and CDR2 SVGAGI (reference sequence). Germline trimming cut 6 bases from V and 4 bases from J; bases unmatched to any gene: 8. CDR3 length: 15 amino acids. The CDR3 loop is CASRLTGAGTGELFF. The DNA of the CDR3 is TGTGCCAGCAGGCTTACAGGGGCCGGCACCGGGGAGCTGTTTTTT.

The chain combines TRBV11-2 with TRBJ1-1; 9 bases line up with TRBD1. V dropped 5 bases and J dropped 4; count of bases not matched to a gene: 8. The CDR3 totals 15 residues. Germline-derived CDR1 and CDR2 are SGHAT and FQNNGV. The CDR3 sequence is CASSPGTGWGTEAFF. CDR3 in DNA: TGTGCCAGCAGCCCTGGGACAGGGTGGGGCACTGAAGCTTTCTTT.

In regard to this clone: The sample contains more than one DNA sequence encoding this CDR3. J is TRBJ1-1 and V is TRBV7-8, with D hard to call. The CDR3 spans 14 residues. Germline CDR1 and CDR2: SGHVS and FQNEAQ. Trimming left V 1 base short and J 1 base short, with 7 bases between. CDR3: CASSLGTANTEAFF. In nucleotides, the CDR3 is TGTGCCAGCAGCTTAGGTACAGCGAACACTGAAGCTTTCTTT.

A word on this clone: Other DNA sequences from this sample encode an identical CDR3 as well. The chain's CDR3 is CASSGGETQYF. The DNA of the CDR3 is TGCGCCAGCAGTGGGGGTGAGACCCAGTACTTC. V usage is TRBV10-1 and J usage is TRBJ2-5; D unresolved. The V gene lost 4 bases and the J gene lost 5 bases, with 5 bases spanning the gap. CDR3 length equals 11 residues. In germline, CDR1 is WNHNN, CDR2 SYGVQD (reference sequence).

V usage is TRBV5-5 and J usage is TRBJ1-3; TRBD1 matches 12 bases. Germline lookup yields CDR1 SGHKS and CDR2 YYEKEE (reference sequence). The CDR3 is 15 residues long. V shed 4 bases, J shed 8 bases, and the junction held 7 bases outside the gene matches. The CDR3 nucleotides are TGTGCCAGCAGCCCCGGGACAGGGGGCCTTTACACCATATATTTT. Protein: CASSPGTGGLYTIYF.

Concerning this clone: Other nucleotide sequences from this sample produce the same CDR3. The CDR3 sequence: CAISDGSSGNTIYF. As DNA, the CDR3 is TGTGCCATCAGTGATGGGAGCTCTGGAAACACCATATATTTT. The V and J genes are TRBV10-3 and TRBJ1-3; no clear D gene. CDR1 and CDR2 from the germline V gene are ENHRY and SYGVKD. The CDR3 is made up of 14 amino acids. The V end was cut by 3 bases, the J end by 0 bases, with 6 bases between.

The chain uses TRBV5-1 and TRBJ1-1; D remains ambiguous. The length of the CDR3 is 12 residues. With 0 bases removed from V and 7 bases from J, the gap between germline ends came to 7 bases. Germline assignment: CDR1 SGHRS and CDR2 YFSETQ. CDR3 in DNA: TGCGCCAGCAGCTTGGTAGGAAATGAAGCTTTCTTT. Translation: CASSLVGNEAFF.

The chain uses TRBV6-6 and TRBJ1-6; 9 bases are shared with TRBD1. The length of the CDR3 is 15 residues. Germline loops: CDR1 MNHNY, CDR2 SVGAGI (reference sequence). With 6 bases clipped from V and 9 bases from J, the junction kept 9 bases outside the gene matches. The CDR3 bases are TGTGCCAGCAGCCACCGGGACAGGGAGTCTTCACCCCTCCACTTT. This gives the protein CASSHRDRESSPLHF.

The chain links TRBV28 to TRBJ1-2; 9 bases align to TRBD1. The germline CDR1 and CDR2 sequences are MDHEN and SYDVKM. V lost 7 bases to trimming and J lost 8 bases; unmatched junction nucleotides: 11. The CDR3 loop spans 14 amino acids. The CDR3 sequence is CASKYSGTGYGYTF. The CDR3 coding sequence is TGTGCCAGCAAGTATTCCGGGACAGGGTACGGCTACACCTTC.

The V call is TRBV2, the J call TRBJ2-5, with 7 bases lining up with TRBD1. CDR3 length equals 12 residues. Germline values: CDR1 SNHLY, CDR2 FYNNEI. V shed 6 bases and J 9 bases; nucleotides not matched to a gene: 7. CDR3 DNA sequence: TGTGCCAGCAGGGGGACAGCAAGTCCCCAGTACTTC. Translation: CASRGTASPQYF.

The rearrangement links TRBV6-6 to TRBJ1-3; D perhaps matches TRBD1 (6 bases). The CDR3 runs to 16 residues. With 7 bases removed from V and 4 bases from J, the gap between germline ends came to 20 bases. Germline V gene sequence: CDR1 MNHNY, CDR2 SVGAGI (reference sequence). CDR3 DNA sequence: TGTGCCAGCACCCAAACACAGGGCCTGCGGGGAAACACCATATATTTT. Translating gives CASTQTQGLRGNTIYF.

The DNA of the CDR3 is TGCAGCGTTTACAGGGGTACGGGAGAAAAACTGTTTTTT. This translates into CSVYRGTGEKLFF. This chain connects TRBV29-1 to TRBJ1-4; 7 bases line up with TRBD1. This CDR3 comprises 13 residues. V gave up 5 bases and J gave up 8 bases; unmatched junction bases: 8. Germline V gives CDR1 SQVTM, CDR2 ANQGSEA.

The genes are TRBV5-8 and TRBJ2-5; D gene ambiguous. The CDR3 is 13 residues long. V shed 0 bases and J shed 1 base, with 4 bases lying between them. Germline CDR1 and CDR2: SGHTS and YDEGEE. In DNA, the CDR3 is TGTGCCAGCAGCTTGGTGGTCCAAGAGACCCAGTACTTC. The encoded protein is CASSLVVQETQYF.

This chain connects TRBV18 to TRBJ1-2; maybe TRBD1 (5 bases). V lost 5 bases to trimming and J lost 3 bases, with 13 bases between them. Germline V gives CDR1 KGHSH, CDR2 LQKENI. The CDR3 covers 14 residues. In DNA, the CDR3 is TGTGCCAGCTCAAACCTACAGGTTGACTATGGCTACACCTTC. Protein sequence: CASSNLQVDYGYTF.

J is TRBJ2-5 and V is TRBV7-9, with 10 bases that match TRBD1. The CDR3 loop spans 13 amino acids. V was clipped by 8 bases and J by 2 bases; unmatched bases: 2. The germline gives CDR1 SEHNR, CDR2 FQNEAQ (reference sequence). DNA of the CDR3: TGTGCCAGCTCGGACAGGGGGCAAGAGACCCAGTACTTC. Translation: CASSDRGQETQYF.

This clone showed up just once. The same CDR3 arises from other DNA sequences in this sample as well. The rearrangement links TRBV6-5 to TRBJ1-2, with a weak D call TRBD1 (6 bases). The V gene lost 2 bases and the J gene lost 0 bases, with 7 bases spanning the gap. CDR1 and CDR2 from the germline V gene are MNHEY and SVGAGI. The CDR3 covers 14 residues. The CDR3 is CASSYRDTNYGYTF. The CDR3 coding sequence is TGTGCCAGCAGTTACCGGGACACTAACTATGGCTACACCTTC.

The V and J genes are TRBV10-3 and TRBJ1-6; no reliable D call. V was trimmed by 0 bases and J by 8 bases, leaving 8 bases between them. The CDR3 runs 14 residues. Germline V gives CDR1 ENHRY, CDR2 SYGVKD. The CDR3 nucleotides are TGTGCCATCAGTGAGTCCATCCCGGATTCACCCCTCCACTTT. Protein sequence: CAISESIPDSPLHF.

Notes on this clone: The sample holds other DNA sequences that translate to the same CDR3. The chain uses TRBV27 and TRBJ2-7; D is undetermined. Trimming stripped 3 bases from V and 0 bases from J, with 6 bases between. Per the germline V gene, CDR1 is MNHEY and CDR2 is SMNVEV (reference sequence). The CDR3 has 13 amino acids. Here the CDR3 DNA reads TGTGCCAGCAGTTTTCAGTTCTCCTACGAGCAGTACTTC. This encodes CASSFQFSYEQYF.

The chain is built from TRBV30 and TRBJ1-1, with D unclear. Germline CDR1 GTSNPN, CDR2 SVGIG (reference sequence). V dropped 2 bases and J dropped 5 bases, with 9 bases sitting between them. This CDR3 is 12 amino acids long. The DNA of the CDR3 is TGTGCCTGGAGTTCGGTTCGAACTGAAGCTTTCTTT. This encodes CAWSSVRTEAFF.

The V and J genes are TRBV30 and TRBJ2-5; TRBD1 aligns across 12 bases. The CDR3 totals 17 residues. With V trimmed by 1 base and J by 5 bases, 11 bases remained unmatched. Germline loops: CDR1 GTSNPN, CDR2 SVGIG (reference sequence). The CDR3 nucleotides read TGTGCCTGGAGTGATCGGTCCGGGACAGGGGGCGGGGAGACCCAGTACTTC. The encoded protein is CAWSDRSGTGGGETQYF.

V gene TRBV4-1 combines with J gene TRBJ2-7; 10 nucleotides align to TRBD2. V gave up 4 bases and J gave up 4 bases; unmatched junction bases: 10. CDR1 is MGHRA, CDR2 YSYEKL, per germline. CDR3 length: 16 residues. CDR3 nucleotides: TGCGCCAGCAGCCCCCCCTTGGGTAGCGGGAGGTACGAGCAGTACTTC. It yields the protein CASSPPLGSGRYEQYF.

The rearrangement links TRBV4-3 to TRBJ1-6; D might be TRBD1 (5 bases). CDR1 is LGHNA, CDR2 YSLEER, per germline. The CDR3 contains 15 residues. Trimming pared 0 bases from V and 9 bases from J, leaving 12 bases between. CDR3 protein: CASSQEAAGGSPLHF. The DNA of the CDR3 is TGCGCCAGCAGCCAAGAAGCAGCGGGGGGTTCACCCCTCCACTTT.

The V call is TRBV29-1, the J call TRBJ2-7; 7 bases fit TRBD2. Germline CDR1 is SQVTM and CDR2 is ANQGSEA. The CDR3 extends over 14 amino acids. V gave up 4 bases and J gave up 3 bases; unmatched junction bases: 9. The CDR3: CSVVGRGALYEQYF. DNA for the CDR3: TGCAGCGTTGTGGGGAGGGGTGCCCTCTACGAGCAGTACTTC.

This clone was counted between two and nine times. The chain is built from TRBV30 and TRBJ2-5, with no clear D. The germline CDR1 and CDR2 sequences are GTSNPN and SVGIG (reference sequence). The CDR3 is 14 residues long. The ends were cut back, 0 bases at V and 1 base at J, with 9 bases in the middle. The CDR3 DNA follows: TGTGCCTGGAGTGTAACCCCCCTCCAAGAGACCCAGTACTTC. Residues: CAWSVTPLQETQYF.

This chain connects TRBV18 to TRBJ2-5; TRBD2 aligns across 7 bases. With 4 bases clipped from V and 0 bases from J, the junction kept 5 bases outside the gene matches. This CDR3 comprises 15 residues. The germline CDR1 and CDR2 sequences are KGHSH and LQKENI. CDR3 in amino acids: CASSLRGEYQETQYF. In DNA, the CDR3 is TGTGCCAGCTCACTACGGGGGGAGTACCAAGAGACCCAGTACTTC. The full variable domain, with the rest looked up from reference TRBV18 and TRBJ2-5, is NAGVMQNPRHLVRRRGQEARLRCSPMKGHSHVYWYRQLPEEGLKFMVYLQKENIIDESGMPKERFSAEFPKEGPSILRIQQVVRGDSAAYFCASSLRGEYQETQYFGPGTRLLVL.